What follows are 5 T cell receptor beta chains derived from one specimen sequenced in a study of blood T cell repertoires in COVID-19. Some clones are missing from TCRdb's copy, which holds only in-frame ones; the method was immunoSEQ multiplex PCR. Altogether almost 400,000 clones are present, around 92% being singletons, with the ten largest covering 1.7%. Input material: PBMCs or T cells enriched from blood (not recorded which). The receptors derive from a woman between 25 and 40 years old who had recovered from COVID-19.

V is TRBV9 and J is TRBJ2-2; a possible D gene is TRBD1 (6 bases). Germline V gene data show CDR1 as SGDLS and CDR2 as YYNGEE. There are 14 residues in the CDR3. Trimming took 3 bases from V and 8 from J, leaving 14 bases between them. CDR3 bases: TGTGCCAGCAGCGCGTCAGGGGTAGCGGGGGAGCTGTTTTTT. As protein: CASSASGVAGELFF.

This chain uses TRBV20-1 with TRBJ1-1; D uncertain. The CDR3 totals 11 residues. With 3 bases removed from V and 8 bases from J, the gap between germline ends came to 10 bases. Germline V gives CDR1 DFQATT, CDR2 SNEGSKA (reference sequence). In DNA form, the CDR3 reads TGCAGTGCTAGCCTACTCAGGGAAGCTTTCTTT. It is translated as CSASLLREAFF.

The J gene is TRBJ1-2, the V gene TRBV27; TRBD1 matches 9 bases. CDR3 length equals 15 residues. Trimming removed 3 bases from V and 8 bases from J; junction bases left unmatched: 10. The germline V gene has CDR1 MNHEY and CDR2 SMNVEV (reference sequence). CDR3 loop: CASSFSKQGAWGYTF. In DNA, the CDR3 is TGTGCCAGCAGTTTCTCGAAACAGGGGGCGTGGGGCTACACCTTC.

The chain couples TRBV5-4 to TRBJ2-5; D remains unclear. Germline CDR1 is SGHNT and CDR2 is YYREEE (reference sequence). The CDR3 is made up of 15 amino acids. Trimming stripped 0 bases from V and 5 bases from J, with 14 bases between. CDR3: CASSLDSVARETQYF. CDR3 nucleotides: TGTGCCAGCAGCTTGGATTCGGTGGCGCGGGAGACCCAGTACTTC.

The chain carries TRBV29-1 and TRBJ1-1; 7 positions match TRBD1. This CDR3 comprises 14 residues. J gave up 9 bases and V 7 bases, and 17 bases lay outside the gene matches. Germline V lookup: CDR1 SQVTM, CDR2 ANQGSEA. The CDR3 here is CSALRGDSGQQAFF. CDR3 bases: TGCAGCGCTCTGAGGGGGGACAGCGGGCAACAAGCTTTCTTT. Full variable domain (rest looked up from reference TRBV29-1 and TRBJ1-1): SAVISQKPSRDICQRGTSLTIQCQVDSQVTMMFWYRQQPGQSLTLIATANQGSEATYESGFVIDKFPISRPNLTFSTLTVSNMSPEDSSIYLCSALRGDSGQQAFFGQGTRLTVV.